Below, 25 T cell receptor beta chains from the same sample are listed, as sequenced in a study of beta chain features in type 1 diabetes. Reverse transcribing all isolated RNA meant expressed TCRB transcripts were sequenced. Data came from immunoSEQ multiplex PCR; TCRdb stores just in-frame clones and leaves some out. The table shows over 150,000 clones, with over 7.5% occurring only once. Sequenced material: central memory CD4+ T cells from blood. These TCRs come from a man younger than 30 in good health.

V and J are TRBV18 and TRBJ2-7; a possible D gene is TRBD1 (6 bases). V lost 3 bases to trimming and J lost 5 bases, with 11 bases between them. This CDR3 has 13 amino acids. Germline V gene lookup returns CDR1 KGHSH and CDR2 LQKENI. CDR3 in amino acids: CASSPNSGDEQYF. DNA of the CDR3: TGTGCCAGCTCACCCAATTCAGGGGACGAGCAGTACTTC. Variable domain in full (rest from reference TRBV18 and TRBJ2-7): NAGVMQNPRHLVRRRGQEARLRCSPMKGHSHVYWYRQLPEEGLKFMVYLQKENIIDESGMPKERFSAEFPKEGPSILRIQQVVRGDSAAYFCASSPNSGDEQYFGPGTRLTVT.

Only a few counts were recorded for this clone. V usage is TRBV7-8 and J usage is TRBJ1-6, with 7 positions matching TRBD1. The CDR3 consists of 14 residues. V shed 5 bases, J shed 7 bases, and the junction held 5 bases outside the gene matches. The germline CDR1 and CDR2 sequences are SGHVS and FQNEAQ. The CDR3 is CASSPDRANSPLHF. CDR3 in DNA: TGTGCCAGCAGCCCCGACAGGGCCAATTCACCCCTCCACTTT.

The chain employs TRBV5-4 and TRBJ2-4; 10 nucleotides align to TRBD1. The ends lost 4 bases at V and 1 base at J; junction bases unmatched: 11. The CDR3 contains 18 residues. CDR1 is SGHNT, CDR2 YYREEE, per germline (reference sequence). CDR3 DNA sequence: TGTGCCAGCAGCGCCGGGACAGGGGAGTTTCTTGCCAAAAACATTCAGTACTTC. It is translated as CASSAGTGEFLAKNIQYF. Filled out from reference TRBV5-4 and TRBJ2-4, the complete variable domain reads ETGVTQSPTHLIKTRGQQVTLRCSSQSGHNTVSWYQQALGQGPQFIFQYYREEENGRGNFPPRFSGLQFPNYSSELNVNALELDDSALYLCASSAGTGEFLAKNIQYFGAGTRLSVL.

This clone has a handful of counts. This CDR3 reads CASSVRGFTDTQYF. In nucleotides, the CDR3 is TGTGCCAGCAGCGTCCGGGGATTCACAGATACGCAGTATTTT. The chain carries TRBV7-8 and TRBJ2-3; D is perhaps TRBD2 (5 bases). Germline CDR1 is SGHVS and CDR2 is FQNEAQ. The CDR3 has 14 amino acids. V lost 5 bases and J lost 2, with 11 bases in between.

This clone appeared a few times. The rearrangement links TRBV2 to TRBJ2-6, with D unclear. The CDR3 runs to 14 residues. V lost 8 bases, J lost 2 bases, and 10 bases lay in between. Germline values: CDR1 SNHLY, CDR2 FYNNEI. CDR3 sequence (DNA): TGTGCCAGCTACAAATTCGCTGGGGCCAACGTCCTGACTTTC. It specifies CASYKFAGANVLTF.

This clone was counted many times. The chain couples TRBV18 to TRBJ2-1, with TRBD1 as a possible D gene (6 bases). The germline V and J ends were trimmed by 10 bases and 8 bases, with 15 bases remaining between them. The CDR3 is 12 amino acids. Germline assignment: CDR1 KGHSH and CDR2 LQKENI. CDR3: CATQGAGDEQFF. The CDR3 nucleotides are TGTGCCACCCAAGGTGCAGGGGATGAGCAGTTCTTC.

The chain couples TRBV6-4 to TRBJ2-1; TRBD2 agrees at 9 bases. Germline V gene lookup returns CDR1 MRHNA and CDR2 SNTAGT. Trimming cost V 2 bases and J 0 bases; bases outside gene matches: 2. The CDR3 runs 16 residues. CDR3: CASSDLSGGSYNEQFF. As DNA, the CDR3 is TGTGCCAGCAGTGACCTTAGCGGGGGCTCCTACAATGAGCAGTTCTTC.

This clone has a handful of counts. The chain is built from TRBV5-5 and TRBJ1-2; D possibly corresponds to TRBD1 (6 bases). The V gene lost 4 bases and the J gene lost 2 bases, with 9 bases spanning the gap. Germline V gene sequence: CDR1 SGHKS, CDR2 YYEKEE (reference sequence). The CDR3 runs 13 residues. This CDR3 reads CASSETGNYGYTF. CDR3 nucleotide sequence: TGTGCCAGCAGCGAGACAGGCAACTATGGCTACACCTTC.

CDR3 sequence: CASSSDRVPNEQYF. The CDR3 DNA follows: TGTGCCAGCAGCTCGGACAGGGTACCCAACGAGCAGTACTTC. This chain connects TRBV7-2 to TRBJ2-7, with 8 bases aligning to TRBD1. Trimming at V came to 4 bases and at J to 5 bases, leaving 7 bases not matched to a gene. CDR1 is SGHTA, CDR2 FQGNSA, per germline. The CDR3 spans 14 residues.

The genes are TRBV27 and TRBJ2-2; D is perhaps TRBD1 (7 bases). This CDR3 is 15 amino acids long. Trimming took 1 base from V and 6 from J, leaving 12 bases between them. Per germline, CDR1 MNHEY and CDR2 SMNVEV (reference sequence). The CDR3 DNA sequence: TGTGCCAGCAGTTTATTGGGCAGGGGGGCCGGGGAGCTGTTTTTT. Amino acids: CASSLLGRGAGELFF.

CDR3 DNA sequence: TGTGCCAGCAGTTTGGCCTCAAGGGGGATAGCGGGAGGCTCGTACGAGCAGTACTTC. It encodes CASSLASRGIAGGSYEQYF. The rearrangement uses TRBV27 and TRBJ2-7; 10 nucleotides agree with TRBD2. The germline V gene encodes CDR1 MNHEY and CDR2 SMNVEV (reference sequence). There are 19 residues in the CDR3. The V gene end was trimmed by 3 bases and the J gene end by 4 bases; junction bases not matched to a gene: 18.

The sample holds a few counts of this clone. The chain is built from TRBV7-9 and TRBJ1-5; 8 bases align to TRBD1. V trimming: 4 bases; J trimming: 1 base; junction bases outside the gene matches: 9. The CDR3 runs to 17 residues. The germline V gene encodes CDR1 SEHNR and CDR2 FQNEAQ (reference sequence). The CDR3 loop is CASSYDRGEGSNQPQHF. The CDR3 DNA reads TGTGCCAGCAGCTACGACAGGGGTGAGGGCAGCAATCAGCCCCAGCATTTT.

This chain joins TRBV28 and TRBJ2-5; 8 bases match TRBD1. CDR1 is MDHEN and CDR2 is SYDVKM in the germline V gene. V was pared by 4 bases and J by 2 bases, with 6 bases of the junction left unmatched. This CDR3 has 15 residues. The CDR3 loop reads CASSSPGGKQETQYF. DNA of the CDR3: TGTGCCAGCAGTTCCCCAGGGGGCAAGCAAGAGACCCAGTACTTC.

The rearrangement uses TRBV9 and TRBJ2-1; 8 bases agree with TRBD2. V trimming: 3 bases; J trimming: 6 bases; junction bases outside the gene matches: 8. The CDR3 runs to 15 residues. Germline V gene lookup returns CDR1 SGDLS and CDR2 YYNGEE. Here the CDR3 reads CASSASGTSPNEQFF. CDR3 nucleotides: TGTGCCAGCAGCGCCAGCGGGACTAGTCCCAATGAGCAGTTCTTC. Full variable domain (missing parts from reference TRBV9 and TRBJ2-1): DSGVTQTPKHLITATGQRVTLRCSPRSGDLSVYWYQQSLDQGLQFLIQYYNGEERAKGNILERFSAQQFPDLHSELNLSSLELGDSALYFCASSASGTSPNEQFFGPGTRLTVL.

This clone was seen more than once but under ten times. The chain joins TRBV2 to TRBJ1-2; D gene uncertain. The CDR3 runs 15 residues. Trimming left V 7 bases short and J 0 bases short, with 15 bases between. Germline CDR1 is SNHLY and CDR2 is FYNNEI. CDR3 protein: CASMEREPSNYGYTF. For the CDR3, the DNA is TGTGCCAGCATGGAAAGGGAGCCTTCTAACTATGGCTACACCTTC.

The table lists this clone with a few counts. The rearrangement links TRBV7-9 to TRBJ2-7; D remains unclear. CDR1 is SEHNR, CDR2 FQNEAQ, per germline (reference sequence). The CDR3 runs 12 residues. Trimming removed 5 bases at V and 4 bases at J, with 9 bases between. CDR3 nucleotide sequence: TGTGCCAGCAGCATAGGGCAATACGAGCAGTACTTC. Protein: CASSIGQYEQYF.

The CDR3 DNA sequence: TGTGCCATCAGTGGGGGGGGCGCCCGGAATTCACCCCTCCACTTT. This encodes CAISGGGARNSPLHF. V and J are TRBV10-3 and TRBJ1-6; possible D gene TRBD1, 6 bases. CDR1 is ENHRY, CDR2 SYGVKD, per germline. This CDR3 has 15 amino acids. The V gene lost 4 bases and the J gene lost 7 bases, with 14 bases spanning the gap.

This clone was recorded a few times. V gene TRBV5-8 combines with J gene TRBJ2-7; a possible D gene is TRBD1 (5 bases). Germline lookup yields CDR1 SGHTS and CDR2 YDEGEE. V lost 2 bases to trimming and J lost 5 bases, with 8 bases between them. The CDR3 is 12 amino acids. The CDR3 DNA reads TGTGCCAGCAGCTTTCCCAGGGACGAGCAGTACTTC. The encoded protein is CASSFPRDEQYF.

This clone appeared many times. The gene calls are TRBV29-1 and TRBJ2-7; 10 positions match TRBD1. The CDR3 has 15 amino acids. Germline CDR1 is SQVTM and CDR2 is ANQGSEA. V shed 6 bases and J 6 bases; nucleotides not matched to a gene: 14. Written as DNA, the CDR3 is TGCAGCGTCGCTCAAGTAGACAGGGGGCATCGCGAGCAGTACTTC. It encodes CSVAQVDRGHREQYF.

The genes are TRBV4-2 and TRBJ2-5; no reliable D call. The CDR3 sequence is 14 residues long. In germline, CDR1 is LGHNA, CDR2 YNFKEQ. V dropped 0 bases and J dropped 0 bases, with 5 bases sitting between them. CDR3 residues: CASSQDRDQETQYF. In DNA form, the CDR3 reads TGTGCCAGCAGCCAAGATCGGGACCAAGAGACCCAGTACTTC.

This clone appeared a few times. This chain joins TRBV7-2 and TRBJ2-3; 11 nucleotides align to TRBD2. The V gene's germline CDR1 is SGHTA and CDR2 FQGNSA. The length of the CDR3 is 17 residues. V lost 4 bases to trimming and J lost 4 bases; unmatched junction nucleotides: 10. CDR3 in DNA: TGTGCCAGCAGCTCCTTGGCCGGGACTAGCGGACCAGATACGCAGTATTTT. It encodes CASSSLAGTSGPDTQYF.

As DNA, the CDR3 is TGTGCCAGCAGTTCCGGGACAGGGAACCACTATGGCTACACCTTC. As protein: CASSSGTGNHYGYTF. The V call is TRBV28, the J call TRBJ1-2; TRBD1 matches 9 bases. Trimming took 4 bases from V and 3 from J; bases not matched to a gene: 6. Germline V gene data show CDR1 as MDHEN and CDR2 as SYDVKM. The length of the CDR3 is 15 residues.

This clone was detected a few times. The chain combines TRBV11-2 with TRBJ2-5; 15 bases match TRBD2. The length of the CDR3 is 16 residues. CDR1 and CDR2 (germline): SGHAT, FQNNGV. Trimming cost V 1 base and J 5 bases; bases outside gene matches: 2. The CDR3 nucleotides read TGTGCCAGCAGCTTAGGCGGGACTAGCGGGAGGGAGACCCAGTACTTC. Translating gives CASSLGGTSGRETQYF.

This chain connects TRBV30 to TRBJ2-3; tentative D call: TRBD2 (6 bases). The V end was cut by 4 bases, the J end by 4 bases, with 15 bases between. The CDR3 covers 14 residues. Germline V gene sequence: CDR1 GTSNPN, CDR2 SVGIG (reference sequence). CDR3 amino acids: CAWTLAWGADTQYF. Here the CDR3 DNA reads TGTGCCTGGACCCTAGCGTGGGGAGCAGATACGCAGTATTTT.

This clone was counted only a few times. This sequence joins TRBV5-1 and TRBJ1-1, with 7 bases that match TRBD1. The CDR3 is 14 amino acids. Germline assignment: CDR1 SGHRS and CDR2 YFSETQ. The V gene end was trimmed by 4 bases and the J gene end by 0 bases; junction bases not matched to a gene: 3. The CDR3 loop is CASSRGTVNTEAFF. The CDR3 bases are TGCGCCAGCAGCCGCGGGACAGTGAACACTGAAGCTTTCTTT.